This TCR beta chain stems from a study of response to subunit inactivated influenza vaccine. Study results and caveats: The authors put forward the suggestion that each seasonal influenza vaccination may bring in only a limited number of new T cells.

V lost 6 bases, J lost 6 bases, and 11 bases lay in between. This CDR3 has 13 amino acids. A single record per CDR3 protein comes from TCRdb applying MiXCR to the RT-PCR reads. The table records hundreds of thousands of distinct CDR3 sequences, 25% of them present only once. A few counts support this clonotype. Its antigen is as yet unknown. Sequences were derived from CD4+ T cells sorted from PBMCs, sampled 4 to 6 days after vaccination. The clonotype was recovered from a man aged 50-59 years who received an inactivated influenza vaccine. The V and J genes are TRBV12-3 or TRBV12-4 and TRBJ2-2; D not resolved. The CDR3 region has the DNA TGTGCCAGCAGCGTAGCCCCGTCCGGGGAGCTGTTTTTT. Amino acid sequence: CASSVAPSGELFF.